A single sample gave rise to the 18 T cell receptor beta chains below, sequenced in a study of molecular identifiers for immune sequencing clone quantification. TCRdb ran MiXCR on the PCR reads and lists one entry per CDR3 protein. The data contain approximately 670,000 distinct CDR3 sequences, 15% to 20% of them seen just once; the ten biggest clones take up about 0.9%. Material for sequencing was naive CD8+ T cells from blood, with Jurkat cell RNA spiked in. Sample subset: FACS-sorted CD8+CD4-CCR7+CD45RA+ naive T cells. The receptors shown here come from a human donor in good health. Some libraries in this study had Jurkat cell RNA spiked in.

This clonotype was detected ten times or more. The chain uses TRBV28 and TRBJ2-7; 7 nucleotides match TRBD1. V lost 4 bases to trimming and J lost 0 bases; unmatched junction nucleotides: 6. The CDR3 totals 15 residues. In germline, CDR1 is MDHEN, CDR2 SYDVKM. This CDR3 is CASSYRGPRSYEQYF. CDR3 nucleotide sequence: TGTGCCAGCAGTTACAGGGGCCCTCGCTCCTACGAGCAGTACTTC.

This clonotype has a handful of counts. The chain uses TRBV19 and TRBJ1-5; D remains ambiguous. The CDR3 runs 12 residues. CDR1 LNHDA and CDR2 SQIVND come from the germline V gene (reference sequence). The ends were cut back, 9 bases at V and 11 bases at J, with 17 bases in the middle. The CDR3 bases are TGTGCCAGCGCCGCGAGGGAGGAGACCCAGCATTTT. This encodes CASAAREETQHF.

This clonotype was recorded at least ten times. V and J are TRBV6-5 and TRBJ2-7; D unresolved. Germline V gene lookup returns CDR1 MNHEY and CDR2 SVGAGI. V dropped 0 bases and J dropped 2 bases, with 8 bases sitting between them. The CDR3 spans 14 residues. Written as DNA, the CDR3 is TGTGCCAGCAGTTACTCCGAACCTACCTACGAGCAGTACTTC. Translation: CASSYSEPTYEQYF.

Many counts were recorded for this clonotype. The V call is TRBV5-5, the J call TRBJ1-1, with a possible D match to TRBD1 (6 bases). The germline gives CDR1 SGHKS, CDR2 YYEKEE (reference sequence). There are 13 residues in the CDR3. Trimming left V 6 bases short and J 1 base short, with 10 bases between. CDR3 amino acids: CASKTTGNTEAFF. For the CDR3, the DNA is TGTGCCAGCAAAACGACAGGGAACACTGAAGCTTTCTTT. The entire variable domain, with the rest obtained from reference TRBV5-5 and TRBJ1-1, is as follows: DAGVTQSPTHLIKTRGQQVTLRCSPISGHKSVSWYQQVLGQGPQFIFQYYEKEERGRGNFPDRFSARQFPNYSSELNVNALLLGDSALYLCASKTTGNTEAFFGQGTRLTVV.

The sample holds many counts of this clonotype. The CDR3 reads CASSIEAGASPWASQPQHF. In DNA form, the CDR3 reads TGTGCCAGTAGTATAGAAGCAGGGGCGAGTCCCTGGGCCAGTCAGCCCCAGCATTTT. The chain links TRBV19 to TRBJ1-5, with D possibly TRBD1 on 6 matching bases. The ends were cut back, 0 bases at V and 6 bases at J, with 24 bases in the middle. The CDR3 is 19 amino acids. CDR1 LNHDA and CDR2 SQIVND come from the germline V gene (reference sequence). Together with reference TRBV19 and TRBJ1-5, the CDR3 gives the full variable domain: DGGITQSPKYLFRKEGQNVTLSCEQNLNHDAMYWYRQDPGQGLRLIYYSQIVNDFQKGDIAEGYSVSREKKESFPLTVTSAQKNPTAFYLCASSIEAGASPWASQPQHFGDGTRLSIL.

This clonotype was counted ten times or more. V is TRBV5-1 and J is TRBJ2-7; the match to TRBD1 covers 9 bases. Germline values: CDR1 SGHRS, CDR2 YFSETQ. The V and J ends lost 4 bases and 0 bases, in that order; junction bases with no gene match: 8. The length of the CDR3 is 16 residues. CDR3 DNA: TGCGCCAGCAGCCCAGGACAGGGGCAAAGCTCCTACGAGCAGTACTTC. Encoded protein: CASSPGQGQSSYEQYF.

The chain employs TRBV20-1 and TRBJ1-2; 7 nucleotides match TRBD1. Unmatched junction bases numbered 7, after V lost 0 bases and J lost 6 bases. The CDR3 sequence is 14 residues long. Germline assignment: CDR1 DFQATT and CDR2 SNEGSKA (reference sequence). The CDR3 bases are TGCAGTGCTAGAGATCCGCAGGGGGGTCATGGCTACACCTTC. Translating it yields CSARDPQGGHGYTF.

This clonotype was seen many times. The chain couples TRBV29-1 to TRBJ2-7; 11 nucleotides agree with TRBD1. Trimming cost V 5 bases and J 5 bases; bases outside gene matches: 8. From germline, CDR1 is SQVTM and CDR2 ANQGSEA. The CDR3 totals 14 residues. In nucleotides, the CDR3 is TGCAGCGTTAAATACGGACAGGGGGCCCACGAGCAGTACTTC. It specifies CSVKYGQGAHEQYF.

This clonotype was picked up a small number of times. V and J are TRBV11-2 and TRBJ2-3; TRBD1 aligns across 7 bases. Judging by the DNA end, TRBJ1-5 fits better; the J call may be wrong. The CDR3 consists of 17 residues. Looked up from germline, CDR1 is SGHAT and CDR2 is FQNNGV. CDR3 nucleotide sequence: TGTGCCAGCAGCGAGGGGGCGGGGGGGCCGTTTTTTGATACGCAGCATTTT. This translates into CASSEGAGGPFFDTQHF.

This clonotype was counted between two and nine times. This chain uses TRBV7-9 with TRBJ2-7; TRBD1 aligns across 10 bases. Losses at the gene ends were 7 bases for V and 0 bases for J; bases not matched to a gene: 12. The CDR3 is 17 amino acids. The V gene's germline CDR1 is SEHNR and CDR2 FQNEAQ (reference sequence). CDR3 coding DNA: TGTGCCAGCAACGGCGGGACAGGGGAGTCCCACTCCTACGAGCAGTACTTC. This encodes CASNGGTGESHSYEQYF.

This clonotype was detected only a few times. One base away lies a much larger clone, so this may be a sequencing read error. The J gene is TRBJ2-1, the V gene TRBV3-1; no definite D call. The CDR3 length is 13 residues. CDR1 is LGHDT and CDR2 is YNNKEL in the germline V gene (reference sequence). The V end lost 1 base, the J end lost 5 bases, and 6 bases lay between the germline ends. CDR3 bases: TGTGCCAGCAGCCAAGGACCGCACAATGAGCAGTTCTTC. Translating it yields CASSQGPHNEQFF.

This clonotype appeared many times. The V call is TRBV4-1, the J call TRBJ2-7; tentative D call: TRBD1 (6 bases). Germline CDR1 MGHRA, CDR2 YSYEKL. V was trimmed by 5 bases and J by 2 bases, leaving 13 bases between them. The CDR3 has 14 residues. The CDR3 DNA reads as TGCGCCAGCAGCTCCCGGACAGCTACCTACGAGCAGTACTTC. This codes for CASSSRTATYEQYF.

This clonotype was seen repeatedly, ten times or more. The chain uses TRBV19 and TRBJ2-2, with D unresolved. V was pared by 7 bases and J by 0 bases, with 9 bases between. The V gene's germline CDR1 is LNHDA and CDR2 SQIVND (reference sequence). The CDR3 is 14 residues long. This CDR3 reads CASTTGTNTGELFF. The CDR3 nucleotides read TGTGCCAGTACGACCGGAACGAACACCGGGGAGCTGTTTTTT.

This clonotype was recorded a few times. V is TRBV30 and J is TRBJ1-5; no definite D call. This CDR3 has 14 residues. With 4 bases removed from V and 0 bases from J, the gap between germline ends came to 10 bases. CDR1 is GTSNPN, CDR2 SVGIG, per germline (reference sequence). The CDR3 region is CAWTPDYSNQPQHF. CDR3 nucleotide sequence: TGTGCCTGGACGCCTGACTATAGCAATCAGCCCCAGCATTTT. Drawing the rest from reference TRBV30 and TRBJ1-5, the complete variable domain is SQTIHQWPATLVQPVGSPLSLECTVEGTSNPNLYWYRQAAGRGLQLLFYSVGIGQISSEVPQNLSASRPQDRQFILSSKKLLLSDSGFYLCAWTPDYSNQPQHFGDGTRLSIL.

A note on this clonotype: This may be a read error: a much more frequent sequence differs by one nucleotide. This chain connects TRBV5-5 to TRBJ2-7, with 9 nucleotides matching TRBD2. The V gene's germline CDR1 is SGHKS and CDR2 YYEKEE (reference sequence). The CDR3 loop spans 15 amino acids. The J segment lost 2 bases and the V segment lost 4 bases, leaving 7 bases of the junction unmatched. The CDR3 DNA is TGTGCCAGCAGCGGCGGACTAGCGTCCACCTACGAGCAGTACTTC. The encoded protein is CASSGGLASTYEQYF.

A few counts support this clonotype. A much more abundant neighbour one base away suggests this may be a read error. The chain is built from TRBV20-1 and TRBJ2-7; no firm D call. CDR1 is DFQATT and CDR2 is SNEGSKA in the germline V gene (reference sequence). The CDR3 extends over 12 amino acids. The CDR3 is CGAEGSGYEQYF. In DNA, the CDR3 is TGCGGTGCCGAAGGGTCCGGGTACGAGCAGTACTTC.

This clonotype was counted a few times. J is TRBJ1-4 and V is TRBV4-3; D uncertain. Germline CDR1 and CDR2: LGHNA and YSLEER. V gave up 1 base and J gave up 2 bases, with 8 bases separating them. This CDR3 spans 15 amino acids. DNA of the CDR3: TGCGCCAGCAGCCAAGTTTTAGGGACTAATGAAAAACTGTTTTTT. Amino acids: CASSQVLGTNEKLFF.

V usage is TRBV7-9 and J usage is TRBJ2-2, with 7 bases aligning to TRBD1. This CDR3 has 13 amino acids. V dropped 8 bases and J dropped 4; count of bases not matched to a gene: 4. Germline-derived CDR1 and CDR2 are SEHNR and FQNEAQ (reference sequence). CDR3 in amino acids: CASLGQSTGELFF. The DNA for the CDR3 is TGTGCCAGCTTGGGACAGAGCACCGGGGAGCTGTTTTTT.